This T cell receptor (beta chain) originates from a study of cytomegalovirus exposure and HLA in healthy donors. This CDR3 spans 17 amino acids. J was trimmed by 5 bases and V by 2 bases; bases with no gene match: 14. Germline CDR1 reads SGHTA; CDR2 reads FQGNSA. The primer mix had 60 Vbeta and 13 Jbeta primers. The method was immunoSEQ multiplex PCR; TCRdb's version includes in-frame clones alone and lacks a portion of them. The table has some 120,000 clones, 75% to 90% seen once; the top ten hold around 2%. The rearrangement joins TRBV7-2 to TRBJ1-2, with 7 positions matching TRBD1. The material sequenced was PBMCs. The receptor's source is a man aged 40-55 years in good health and CMV-seronegative. Written as DNA, the CDR3 is TGTGCCAGCAGCTTATTCGGCAGGGGGGCCGTTGGGTATGGCTACACCTTC. Translated: CASSLFGRGAVGYGYTF. Full variable domain (outside the CDR3, taken from reference TRBV7-2 and TRBJ1-2): GAGVSQSPSNKVTEKGKDVELRCDPISGHTALYWYRQSLGQGLEFLIYFQGNSAPDKSGLPSDRFSAERTGGSVSTLTIQRTQQEDSAVYLCASSLFGRGAVGYGYTFGSGTRLTVV.